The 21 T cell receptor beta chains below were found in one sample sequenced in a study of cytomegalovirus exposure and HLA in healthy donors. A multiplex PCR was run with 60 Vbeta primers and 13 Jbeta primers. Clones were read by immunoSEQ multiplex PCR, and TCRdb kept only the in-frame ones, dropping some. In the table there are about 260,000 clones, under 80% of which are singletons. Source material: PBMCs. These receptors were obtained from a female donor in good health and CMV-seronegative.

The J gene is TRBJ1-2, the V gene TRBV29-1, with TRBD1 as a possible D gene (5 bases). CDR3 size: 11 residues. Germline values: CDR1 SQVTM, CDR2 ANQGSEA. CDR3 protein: CSSWGGWGYTF. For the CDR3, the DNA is TGCAGTTCTTGGGGGGGTTGGGGCTACACCTTC.

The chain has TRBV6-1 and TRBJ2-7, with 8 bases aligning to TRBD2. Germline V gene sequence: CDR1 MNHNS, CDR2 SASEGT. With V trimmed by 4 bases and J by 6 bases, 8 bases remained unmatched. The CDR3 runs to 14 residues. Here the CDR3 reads CASSAGGVVSEQYF. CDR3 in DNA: TGTGCCAGCAGTGCGGGGGGGGTCGTTTCCGAGCAGTACTTC.

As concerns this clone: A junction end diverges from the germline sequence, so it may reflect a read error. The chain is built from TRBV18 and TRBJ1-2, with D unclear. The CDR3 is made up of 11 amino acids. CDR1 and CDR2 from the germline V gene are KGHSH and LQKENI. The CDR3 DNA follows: TGTGCCAGCTCATCACCCGGGGGCTACACCTTC. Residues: CASSSPGGYTF.

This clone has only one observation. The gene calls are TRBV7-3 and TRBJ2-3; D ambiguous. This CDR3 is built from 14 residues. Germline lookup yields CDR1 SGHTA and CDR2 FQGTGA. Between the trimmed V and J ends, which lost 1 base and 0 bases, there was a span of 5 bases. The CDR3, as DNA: TGTGCCAGCAGCTTAATAGATAGCACAGATACGCAGTATTTT. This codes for CASSLIDSTDTQYF.

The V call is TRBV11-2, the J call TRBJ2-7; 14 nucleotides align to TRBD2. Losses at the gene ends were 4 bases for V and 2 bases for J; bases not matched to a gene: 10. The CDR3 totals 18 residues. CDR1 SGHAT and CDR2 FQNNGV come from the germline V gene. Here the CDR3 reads CASSSLRLAGGVAYEQYF. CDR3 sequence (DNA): TGTGCCAGCAGCTCCCTGAGACTAGCGGGAGGGGTCGCCTACGAGCAGTACTTC.

CDR3 residues: CASSVLAGGTDTQYF. The CDR3 region has the DNA TGTGCCAGCAGCGTATTGGCAGGGGGCACAGATACGCAGTATTTT. V is TRBV9 and J is TRBJ2-3; possibly TRBD1 for D (6 bases). The CDR3 spans 15 residues. Trimming stripped 1 base from V and 1 base from J, with 10 bases between. Germline loops: CDR1 SGDLS, CDR2 YYNGEE.

CDR3 sequence: CASSYISQGRNEQFF. The CDR3 DNA reads TGTGCCAGCAGTTACATAAGTCAGGGGCGCAATGAGCAGTTCTTC. The rearrangement joins TRBV6-5 to TRBJ2-1; TRBD1 might be the D (6 bases). The CDR3 extends over 15 amino acids. CDR1 is MNHEY, CDR2 SVGAGI, per germline. Trimming cost V 2 bases and J 6 bases, with 14 bases left between them.

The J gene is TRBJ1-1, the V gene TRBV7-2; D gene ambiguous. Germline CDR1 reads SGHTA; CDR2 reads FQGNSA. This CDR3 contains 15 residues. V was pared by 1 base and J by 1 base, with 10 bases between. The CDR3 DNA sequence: TGTGCCAGCAGCTTAGGCCGGGTGCAGAACACTGAAGCTTTCTTT. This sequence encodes CASSLGRVQNTEAFF.

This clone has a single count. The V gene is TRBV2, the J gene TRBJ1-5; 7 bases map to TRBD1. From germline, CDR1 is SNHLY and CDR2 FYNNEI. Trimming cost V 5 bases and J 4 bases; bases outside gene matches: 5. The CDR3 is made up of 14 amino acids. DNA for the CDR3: TGTGCCAGCAGTCAACAGGGGACGAATCAGCCCCAGCATTTT. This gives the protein CASSQQGTNQPQHF. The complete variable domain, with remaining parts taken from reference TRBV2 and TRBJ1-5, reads EPEVTQTPSHQVTQMGQEVILRCVPISNHLYFYWYRQILGQKVEFLVSFYNNEISEKSEIFDDQFSVERPDGSNFTLKIRSTKLEDSAMYFCASSQQGTNQPQHFGDGTRLSIL.

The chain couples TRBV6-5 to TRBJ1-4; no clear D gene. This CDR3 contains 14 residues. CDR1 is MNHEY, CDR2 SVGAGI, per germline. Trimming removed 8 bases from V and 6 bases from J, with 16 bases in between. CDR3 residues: CASSKFGSHEKLFF. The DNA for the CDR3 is TGTGCCAGCTCTAAATTCGGGAGTCATGAAAAACTGTTTTTT.

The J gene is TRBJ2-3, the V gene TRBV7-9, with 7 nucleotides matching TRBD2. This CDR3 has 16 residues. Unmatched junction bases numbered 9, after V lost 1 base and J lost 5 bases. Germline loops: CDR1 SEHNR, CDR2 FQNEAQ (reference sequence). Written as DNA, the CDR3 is TGTGCCAGCAGCTTAGATGTCCGCGGGAGTGGAGATACGCAGTATTTT. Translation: CASSLDVRGSGDTQYF.

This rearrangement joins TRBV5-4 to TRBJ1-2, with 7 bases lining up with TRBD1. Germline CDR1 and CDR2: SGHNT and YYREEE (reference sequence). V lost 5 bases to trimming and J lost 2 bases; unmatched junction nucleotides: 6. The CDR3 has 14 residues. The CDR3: CASSPRTGNYGYTF. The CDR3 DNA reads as TGTGCCAGCAGTCCACGGACAGGCAACTATGGCTACACCTTC.

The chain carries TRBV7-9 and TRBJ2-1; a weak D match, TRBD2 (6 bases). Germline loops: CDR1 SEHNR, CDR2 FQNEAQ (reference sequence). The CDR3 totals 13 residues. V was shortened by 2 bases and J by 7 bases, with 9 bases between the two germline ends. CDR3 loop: CASSLTSPNEQFF. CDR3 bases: TGTGCCAGCAGCTTAACTAGCCCAAATGAGCAGTTCTTC. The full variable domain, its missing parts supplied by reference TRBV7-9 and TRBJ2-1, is DTGVSQNPRHKITKRGQNVTFRCDPISEHNRLYWYRQTLGQGPEFLTYFQNEAQLEKSRLLSDRFSAERPKGSFSTLEIQRTEQGDSAMYLCASSLTSPNEQFFGPGTRLTVL.

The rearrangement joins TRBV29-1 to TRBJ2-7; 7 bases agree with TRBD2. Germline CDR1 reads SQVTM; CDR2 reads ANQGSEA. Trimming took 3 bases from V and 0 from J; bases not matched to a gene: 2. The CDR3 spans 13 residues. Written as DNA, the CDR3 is TGCAGCGTTGAGGCTAGCGGCTCCTACGAGCAGTACTTC. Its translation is CSVEASGSYEQYF.

DNA of the CDR3: TGTGCCAGCAGTTTATCACCCAAGGGGGCCCGCACAGATACGCAGTATTTT. It is translated as CASSLSPKGARTDTQYF. The V call is TRBV27, the J call TRBJ2-3; 7 bases match TRBD1. The germline CDR1 and CDR2 sequences are MNHEY and SMNVEV (reference sequence). J was trimmed by 1 base and V by 0 bases; bases with no gene match: 7. The CDR3 contains 17 residues.

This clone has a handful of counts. The CDR3 reads CASSEAKVDRDGNQPQHF. The DNA for the CDR3 is TGTGCCAGCAGTGAAGCGAAGGTGGACAGGGACGGCAATCAGCCCCAGCATTTT. The chain recombines TRBV6-1 with TRBJ1-5, with 8 bases lining up with TRBD1. Germline CDR1 and CDR2: MNHNS and SASEGT. Germline trimming cut 0 bases from V and 2 bases from J; bases unmatched to any gene: 9. This CDR3 comprises 18 residues.

The CDR3 nucleotides are TGTGCCCTAGACATACTAGCGGGAGGAACCTACGAGCAGTACTTC. Its translation is CALDILAGGTYEQYF. The J gene is TRBJ2-7, the V gene TRBV2; 12 bases map to TRBD2. The CDR3 contains 15 residues. The germline V gene has CDR1 SNHLY and CDR2 FYNNEI. The trim removed 11 bases at V and 2 bases at J, leaving 10 bases unmatched.

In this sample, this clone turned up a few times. The CDR3 loop is CASSLWGGLADYEQYF. The CDR3 bases are TGTGCCAGCAGTTTATGGGGGGGACTAGCCGACTACGAGCAGTACTTC. The rearrangement joins TRBV27 to TRBJ2-5, with 9 bases fitting TRBD2. The end of the DNA is better explained by TRBJ2-7, so the J call may be wrong. Germline CDR1 MNHEY, CDR2 SMNVEV (reference sequence). CDR3 length equals 16 residues.

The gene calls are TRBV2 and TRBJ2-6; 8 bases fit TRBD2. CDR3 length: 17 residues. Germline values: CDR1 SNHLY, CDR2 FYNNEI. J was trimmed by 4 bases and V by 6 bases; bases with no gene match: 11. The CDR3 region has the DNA TGTGCCAGCAGCTTAAGCGGGGGATCTACGGGGGCCAACGTCCTGACTTTC. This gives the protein CASSLSGGSTGANVLTF.

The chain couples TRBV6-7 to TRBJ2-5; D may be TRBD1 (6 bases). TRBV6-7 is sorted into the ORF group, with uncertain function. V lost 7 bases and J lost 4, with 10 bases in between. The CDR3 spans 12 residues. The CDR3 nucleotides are TGTGCCAGCAAGGGGGTGGGAGAGACCCAGTACTTC. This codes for CASKGVGETQYF.

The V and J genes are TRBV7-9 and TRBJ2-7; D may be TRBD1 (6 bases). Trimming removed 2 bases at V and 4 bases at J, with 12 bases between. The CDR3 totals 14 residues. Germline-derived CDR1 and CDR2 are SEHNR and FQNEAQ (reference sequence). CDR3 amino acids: CASSLSQGQYEQYF. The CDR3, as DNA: TGTGCCAGCAGCTTATCTCAGGGGCAGTACGAGCAGTACTTC.